Each of the 21 T cell receptor beta chains below was sequenced from the same sample in a study of cytomegalovirus exposure and HLA in healthy donors. The PCR contained 60 Vbeta and 13 Jbeta primers. Here immunoSEQ multiplex PCR was the method, and the copy in TCRdb shows in-frame clones only, minus some. This table holds about 170,000 clones, 73% found once. Input material: PBMCs. These receptors were collected from a woman aged 18-29 years in good health and CMV-seropositive.

The CDR3 DNA sequence: TGTGCCAGCAGTTATTCCCCCCAGGGCTCCTACGAGCAGTACTTC. It is translated as CASSYSPQGSYEQYF. The chain uses TRBV6-5 and TRBJ2-7; maybe TRBD1 (5 bases). V gave up 3 bases and J gave up 0 bases, with 12 bases separating them. Germline V gene data show CDR1 as MNHEY and CDR2 as SVGAGI. This CDR3 spans 15 amino acids.

The V and J genes are TRBV14 and TRBJ2-1, with 8 bases lining up with TRBD2. Germline loops: CDR1 SGHDN, CDR2 FVKESK. This CDR3 contains 15 residues. Unmatched junction bases numbered 7, after V lost 0 bases and J lost 9 bases. This CDR3 reads CASSQDSGGYSEQFF. Here the CDR3 DNA reads TGTGCCAGCAGCCAAGATTCGGGGGGGTATAGTGAGCAGTTCTTC. Filled out from reference TRBV14 and TRBJ2-1, the complete variable domain reads EAGVTQFPSHSVIEKGQTVTLRCDPISGHDNLYWYRRVMGKEIKFLLHFVKESKQDESGMPNNRFLAERTGGTYSTLKVQPAELEDSGVYFCASSQDSGGYSEQFFGPGTRLTVL.

This clone appeared a few times. The chain carries TRBV6-6 and TRBJ1-1; 7 bases align to TRBD1. V gave up 6 bases and J gave up 4 bases; unmatched junction bases: 8. The CDR3 consists of 14 residues. Germline values: CDR1 MNHNY, CDR2 SVGAGI (reference sequence). This chain's CDR3 is CASSVDRVPTEAFF. The CDR3 region has the DNA TGTGCCAGCAGCGTCGACAGGGTTCCCACTGAAGCTTTCTTT.

The chain employs TRBV5-1 and TRBJ2-5; weak D call: TRBD1 (5 bases). Trimming took off 2 bases at V and 4 bases at J, with 6 bases between the two ends. The germline V gene encodes CDR1 SGHRS and CDR2 YFSETQ. CDR3 size: 12 residues. CDR3 in amino acids: CASSFGAETQYF. CDR3 in DNA: TGCGCCAGCAGCTTTGGGGCAGAGACCCAGTACTTC.

The chain's CDR3 is CASSLADRRTEAFF. In DNA form, the CDR3 reads TGTGCCAGCAGCTTGGCCGACAGGAGGACTGAAGCTTTCTTT. The V call is TRBV5-6, the J call TRBJ1-1, with D possibly TRBD1 on 6 matching bases. The CDR3 has 14 residues. The germline CDR1 and CDR2 sequences are SGHDT and YYEEEE. Trimming removed 0 bases from V and 5 bases from J, with 11 bases in between.

The chain joins TRBV4-1 to TRBJ2-7; the match to TRBD2 covers 7 bases. Germline V gene sequence: CDR1 MGHRA, CDR2 YSYEKL. V lost 0 bases, J lost 0 bases, and 14 bases stayed unmatched. The CDR3 loop spans 19 amino acids. The CDR3, as DNA: TGCGCCAGCAGCCAAGATCAGGGCTCACTAGCGCGCAGCTCCTACGAGCAGTACTTC. Protein: CASSQDQGSLARSSYEQYF.

This clone has just a few counts. V usage is TRBV9 and J usage is TRBJ2-1; TRBD1 matches at 9 bases. The V gene end was trimmed by 3 bases and the J gene end by 1 base; junction bases not matched to a gene: 2. The CDR3 extends over 15 amino acids. CDR1 and CDR2 from the germline V gene are SGDLS and YYNGEE. Here the CDR3 DNA reads TGTGCCAGCAGCGCGGGACAGGGATCCTACAATGAGCAGTTCTTC. Protein sequence: CASSAGQGSYNEQFF.

The chain couples TRBV6-1 to TRBJ2-7; possibly TRBD1 for D (5 bases). The CDR3 is 16 amino acids. Germline V gives CDR1 MNHNS, CDR2 SASEGT. The V gene lost 1 base and the J gene lost 1 base, with 14 bases spanning the gap. In nucleotides, the CDR3 is TGTGCCAGCAGTGAAGGGAAGGGGAAAGGTTCCTACGAGCAGTACTTC. This translates into CASSEGKGKGSYEQYF.

This chain joins TRBV28 and TRBJ1-2; 8 bases are shared with TRBD1. Per germline, CDR1 MDHEN and CDR2 SYDVKM. V dropped 2 bases and J dropped 8; count of bases not matched to a gene: 13. This CDR3 is 16 amino acids long. For the CDR3, the DNA is TGTGCCAGCAGTTTACCCGGACAGGGTCGCACGGCAGGCTACACCTTC. It translates to CASSLPGQGRTAGYTF.

This clone was seen only once. The chain is built from TRBV29-1 and TRBJ2-1; tentatively, D is TRBD2 (7 bases). Per germline, CDR1 SQVTM and CDR2 ANQGSEA. There are 15 residues in the CDR3. CDR3 region: CSIRAFAGAVDEQFF. CDR3 in DNA: TGCAGTATTCGGGCCTTCGCGGGGGCCGTCGATGAGCAGTTCTTC.

The chain uses TRBV30 and TRBJ2-3; 8 bases align to TRBD2. The germline V gene encodes CDR1 GTSNPN and CDR2 SVGIG (reference sequence). The V and J ends lost 2 bases and 3 bases, in that order; junction bases with no gene match: 4. The CDR3 runs to 14 residues. CDR3 in DNA: TGTGCCTGGAGTAGGAGCGGGGGAACAGATACGCAGTATTTT. This codes for CAWSRSGGTDTQYF.

The V call is TRBV6-5, the J call TRBJ1-2; D perhaps matches TRBD1 (5 bases). V was cut by 5 bases and J by 0 bases, with 7 bases left in between. CDR1 and CDR2 from the germline V gene are MNHEY and SVGAGI. The CDR3 runs 13 residues. The CDR3 coding sequence is TGTGCCAGCAGTCAGACAGCTAACTATGGCTACACCTTC. This gives the protein CASSQTANYGYTF.

This rearrangement joins TRBV7-2 to TRBJ1-1; possibly TRBD1 for D (6 bases). Trimming stripped 5 bases from V and 8 bases from J, with 15 bases between. Germline CDR1 SGHTA, CDR2 FQGNSA. The CDR3 extends over 13 amino acids. In nucleotides, the CDR3 is TGTGCCAGCAGCCAGGACAGAGGCCCGGAAGCTTTCTTT. Protein: CASSQDRGPEAFF.

This clone was recorded once. As DNA, the CDR3 is TGTGCCAGCAGCTTATACTCGGCACAGGGGATCGGGAATGAGCAGTTCTTC. This codes for CASSLYSAQGIGNEQFF. The chain joins TRBV11-3 to TRBJ2-1; 7 nucleotides line up with TRBD1. Germline CDR1 reads SGHNT; CDR2 reads YENEEA. Trimming took 2 bases from V and 7 from J; bases not matched to a gene: 14. This CDR3 contains 17 residues.

V is TRBV29-1 and J is TRBJ2-4; 8 bases agree with TRBD2. The CDR3 length is 14 residues. From germline, CDR1 is SQVTM and CDR2 ANQGSEA. The V segment lost 4 bases and the J segment 1 base; nucleotides outside the gene matches: 3. The DNA of the CDR3 is TGCAGCGTTGCCCAGCGGGGGGCCAAAAACATTCAGTACTTC. It specifies CSVAQRGAKNIQYF.

The genes are TRBV6-1 and TRBJ1-4, with D tentatively TRBD1 (5 bases). The CDR3 has 14 residues. V lost 6 bases to trimming and J lost 4 bases, with 12 bases between them. The germline V gene encodes CDR1 MNHNS and CDR2 SASEGT. CDR3 sequence (DNA): TGTGCCAGCAGCCAGACAGCGGGTAATGAAAAACTGTTTTTT. Its protein is CASSQTAGNEKLFF.

The rearrangement uses TRBV7-9 and TRBJ2-4; TRBD1 matches at 9 bases. With V trimmed by 4 bases and J by 5 bases, 3 bases remained unmatched. Per the germline V gene, CDR1 is SEHNR and CDR2 is FQNEAQ (reference sequence). This CDR3 contains 14 residues. This CDR3 is CASSSRDRENIQYF. The CDR3 coding sequence is TGTGCCAGCAGCTCCCGGGACAGGGAAAACATTCAGTACTTC.

The chain uses TRBV2 and TRBJ2-4; D possibly corresponds to TRBD1 (6 bases). CDR3 length: 17 residues. Germline lookup yields CDR1 SNHLY and CDR2 FYNNEI. With 2 bases removed from V and 0 bases from J, the gap between germline ends came to 14 bases. The CDR3 coding sequence is TGTGCCAGCAGTGAAACCCGGACAGTAATAGCCAAAAACATTCAGTACTTC. As protein: CASSETRTVIAKNIQYF. The variable domain in full, with the rest retrieved from reference TRBV2 and TRBJ2-4, is EPEVTQTPSHQVTQMGQEVILRCVPISNHLYFYWYRQILGQKVEFLVSFYNNEISEKSEIFDDQFSVERPDGSNFTLKIRSTKLEDSAMYFCASSETRTVIAKNIQYFGAGTRLSVL.

V and J are TRBV27 and TRBJ2-7, with TRBD1 matching over 9 bases. Germline lookup yields CDR1 MNHEY and CDR2 SMNVEV (reference sequence). Trimming cost V 6 bases and J 5 bases; bases outside gene matches: 11. The CDR3 sequence is 15 residues long. This chain's CDR3 is CASRSGTGIVHEQYF. CDR3 DNA: TGTGCCAGCAGATCAGGGACAGGGATCGTCCACGAGCAGTACTTC.

This rearrangement joins TRBV5-1 to TRBJ1-1; D remains ambiguous. The V gene's germline CDR1 is SGHRS and CDR2 YFSETQ. The CDR3 has 16 residues. V was clipped by 2 bases and J by 0 bases, with 14 bases between them. The CDR3 is CASSFASQAMNTEAFF. In nucleotides, the CDR3 is TGCGCCAGCAGCTTTGCGAGTCAGGCGATGAACACTGAAGCTTTCTTT. Full variable domain (missing parts from reference TRBV5-1 and TRBJ1-1): KAGVTQTPRYLIKTRGQQVTLSCSPISGHRSVSWYQQTPGQGLQFLFEYFSETQRNKGNFPGRFSGRQFSNSRSEMNVSTLELGDSALYLCASSFASQAMNTEAFFGQGTRLTVV.

The chain has TRBV7-2 and TRBJ2-3; 8 bases are shared with TRBD2. In germline, CDR1 is SGHTA, CDR2 FQGNSA. The CDR3 runs 14 residues. The junction had 3 bases not matched to a gene; V was cut back by 6 bases and J by 1 base. CDR3 bases: TGTGCCAGCAGGGGCGGGGGGCGCACAGATACGCAGTATTTT. Amino acids: CASRGGGRTDTQYF.